The 27 T cell receptor beta chains below come from one sample, sequenced in a study of blood T cell repertoires in COVID-19. Using immunoSEQ multiplex PCR, the repertoire was profiled, and TCRdb retains in-frame clones only, with some absent. The data contain about 220,000 clones, almost 90% of them singletons. The material sequenced was PBMCs or T cells enriched from blood (not recorded which). The receptors shown here come from a woman in her fifties or sixties with acute COVID-19.

The gene calls are TRBV3-1 (or the pseudogene TRBV3-2) and TRBJ2-6; 10 bases line up with TRBD2. The germline gives CDR1 LGHDT, CDR2 YNNKEL (reference sequence). The CDR3 runs to 16 residues. The V segment lost 3 bases and the J segment 4 bases; nucleotides outside the gene matches: 3. The CDR3 region is CASSHLAGAGANVLTF. CDR3 DNA: TGTGCCAGCAGCCACCTAGCGGGAGCGGGGGCCAACGTCCTGACTTTC.

The chain links TRBV13 to TRBJ2-5; 8 positions match TRBD1. Germline V CDR1 and CDR2: PRHDT, FYEKMQ (reference sequence). The J segment lost 0 bases and the V segment lost 2 bases, leaving 5 bases of the junction unmatched. This CDR3 spans 16 amino acids. CDR3 region: CASSLSDRAYQETQYF. DNA of the CDR3: TGTGCCAGCAGCTTATCGGACAGGGCTTACCAAGAGACCCAGTACTTC.

The V gene is TRBV29-1, the J gene TRBJ2-1; 11 bases line up with TRBD2. The CDR3 sequence is 18 residues long. V was clipped by 3 bases and J by 1 base; unmatched bases: 11. Germline V lookup: CDR1 SQVTM, CDR2 ANQGSEA. The CDR3 spells CSVDTLAGGTPSYNEQFF. In nucleotides, the CDR3 is TGCAGCGTTGATACCTTAGCGGGAGGGACCCCATCCTACAATGAGCAGTTCTTC.

The J gene is TRBJ2-1, the V gene TRBV19; TRBD2 matches 11 bases. J lost 9 bases, V lost 7 bases, and 11 bases had no gene match. CDR1 is LNHDA and CDR2 is SQIVND in the germline V gene (reference sequence). The CDR3 covers 15 residues. The CDR3: CASKGLAGGPREQFF. CDR3 bases: TGTGCCAGTAAGGGCCTAGCGGGAGGCCCCCGTGAGCAGTTCTTC.

This clone was observed a single time. The V call is TRBV5-1, the J call TRBJ2-7; 8 nucleotides align to TRBD2. This CDR3 is built from 14 residues. Germline CDR1 and CDR2: SGHRS and YFSETQ. Trimming took 0 bases from V and 5 from J; bases not matched to a gene: 4. CDR3 region: CASSLESGSDEQYF. CDR3 in DNA: TGCGCCAGCAGCTTGGAAAGCGGGAGCGACGAGCAGTACTTC.

V and J are TRBV11-2 and TRBJ1-1; possible D gene TRBD1, 6 bases. Germline CDR1 is SGHAT and CDR2 is FQNNGV. Trimming left V 5 bases short and J 0 bases short, with 16 bases between. The length of the CDR3 is 16 residues. The chain's CDR3 is CASSPTTGRLNTEAFF. The CDR3 DNA is TGTGCCAGCAGCCCAACGACAGGCCGGCTGAACACTGAAGCTTTCTTT.

The V and J genes are TRBV19 and TRBJ2-1; TRBD2 matches 11 bases. Germline V gene data show CDR1 as LNHDA and CDR2 as SQIVND (reference sequence). The CDR3 is 17 residues long. With 5 bases clipped from V and 4 bases from J, the junction kept 10 bases outside the gene matches. The CDR3: CASSSTPGLAEYNEQFF. The DNA of the CDR3 is TGTGCCAGTAGTTCAACGCCGGGACTAGCGGAGTACAATGAGCAGTTCTTC.

The chain links TRBV19 to TRBJ1-5; possible D gene TRBD1, 5 bases. V shed 3 bases and J shed 1 base, with 10 bases lying between them. CDR3 length: 15 amino acids. Germline CDR1 and CDR2: LNHDA and SQIVND (reference sequence). The DNA for the CDR3 is TGTGCCAGTAGTATCTCCGGGGGGAGCAATCAGCCCCAGCATTTT. Protein sequence: CASSISGGSNQPQHF.

J is TRBJ1-2 and V is TRBV14; D gene uncertain. V gave up 1 base and J gave up 2 bases, with 11 bases separating them. The CDR3 runs to 15 residues. The germline V gene encodes CDR1 SGHDN and CDR2 FVKESK. The CDR3: CASSQGGSLNYGYTF. CDR3 bases: TGTGCCAGCAGCCAAGGAGGATCCCTAAACTATGGCTACACCTTC. Using reference TRBV14 and TRBJ1-2 for the parts outside the CDR3, the full variable domain is EAGVTQFPSHSVIEKGQTVTLRCDPISGHDNLYWYRRVMGKEIKFLLHFVKESKQDESGMPNNRFLAERTGGTYSTLKVQPAELEDSGVYFCASSQGGSLNYGYTFGSGTRLTVV.

The chain links TRBV6-5 to TRBJ2-3; D is undetermined. Germline V gene sequence: CDR1 MNHEY, CDR2 SVGAGI. The CDR3 contains 12 residues. Trimming stripped 5 bases from V and 3 bases from J, with 6 bases between. This CDR3 reads CASSRETDTQYF. The CDR3 coding sequence is TGTGCCAGCAGTCGAGAGACAGATACGCAGTATTTT.

The chain has TRBV14 and TRBJ1-1; 7 bases match TRBD1. Unmatched junction bases numbered 2, after V lost 4 bases and J lost 3 bases. This CDR3 spans 13 amino acids. In germline, CDR1 is SGHDN, CDR2 FVKESK. The CDR3, as DNA: TGTGCCAGCAGCCTCGGGACAGACACTGAAGCTTTCTTT. It translates to CASSLGTDTEAFF.

The V gene is TRBV2, the J gene TRBJ2-1; no clear D gene. CDR3 length equals 14 residues. The V and J ends lost 3 bases and 3 bases respectively, with 9 bases between them. Germline values: CDR1 SNHLY, CDR2 FYNNEI. CDR3 amino acids: CASSDLVSYNEQFF. CDR3 sequence (DNA): TGTGCCAGCAGTGATTTGGTCAGCTACAATGAGCAGTTCTTC.

This chain connects TRBV5-4 to TRBJ2-7; tentatively, D is TRBD1 (6 bases). Deletions cut 6 bases from V and 6 bases from J, with 19 bases between. CDR3 length equals 14 residues. The V gene's germline CDR1 is SGHNT and CDR2 YYREEE (reference sequence). CDR3 DNA sequence: TGTGCCAGCACCCCCAATTGGGGGCAGGGCGAGCAGTACTTC. This gives the protein CASTPNWGQGEQYF.

The rearrangement links TRBV4-2 to TRBJ2-3; 10 bases are shared with TRBD2. The CDR3 totals 17 residues. Germline values: CDR1 LGHNA, CDR2 YNFKEQ. The V gene end was trimmed by 2 bases and the J gene end by 4 bases; junction bases not matched to a gene: 9. The CDR3 loop is CASSQSLLSGRPDTQYF. The DNA of the CDR3 is TGTGCCAGCAGCCAATCCCTCCTTAGCGGGAGGCCAGATACGCAGTATTTT.

The V call is TRBV7-3, the J call TRBJ2-4; 11 bases fit TRBD2. Germline trimming cut 4 bases from V and 0 bases from J; bases unmatched to any gene: 14. CDR1 is SGHTA, CDR2 FQGTGA, per germline. The CDR3 runs to 20 residues. The CDR3 here is CASSSPKLLAGELAKNIQYF. Written as DNA, the CDR3 is TGTGCCAGCAGCTCCCCCAAATTACTAGCGGGAGAACTAGCCAAAAACATTCAGTACTTC.

The CDR3 nucleotides read TGTGCCAGCAGTTTATCGATTGCGCATCTCTATGGCTACACCTTC. This translates into CASSLSIAHLYGYTF. V usage is TRBV27 and J usage is TRBJ1-2; no definite D call. Trimming cost V 0 bases and J 4 bases, with 12 bases left between them. Looked up from germline, CDR1 is MNHEY and CDR2 is SMNVEV (reference sequence). This CDR3 spans 15 amino acids.

The chain couples TRBV28 to TRBJ2-5, with unresolved D. The V gene lost 5 bases and the J gene lost 2 bases, with 12 bases spanning the gap. The CDR3 loop spans 14 amino acids. Germline V lookup: CDR1 MDHEN, CDR2 SYDVKM. CDR3 nucleotide sequence: TGTGCCAGCAGTCCGATCAGTTTACAAGAGACCCAGTACTTC. Amino acids: CASSPISLQETQYF.

This clone was detected only a few times. The rearrangement links TRBV5-4 to TRBJ1-2; no reliable D call. Trimming took off 0 bases at V and 11 bases at J, with 14 bases between the two ends. The CDR3 is 13 amino acids. Germline CDR1 reads SGHNT; CDR2 reads YYREEE (reference sequence). The CDR3 protein is CASSLAVATSYTF. CDR3 in DNA: TGTGCCAGCAGCTTGGCCGTAGCCACTTCATACACCTTC.

The rearrangement uses TRBV6-5 and TRBJ1-4; D unresolved. The CDR3 covers 14 residues. Trimming removed 4 bases from V and 4 bases from J, with 10 bases in between. CDR1 and CDR2 from the germline V gene are MNHEY and SVGAGI. The CDR3 coding sequence is TGTGCCAGCAGTTCCCGTGGACTTAATGAAAAACTGTTTTTT. Translation: CASSSRGLNEKLFF.

This clone has more than one count but fewer than ten. This sequence joins TRBV6-6 and TRBJ1-1, with a weak D call TRBD1 (6 bases). Germline V gene data show CDR1 as MNHNY and CDR2 as SVGAGI (reference sequence). Trimming took 7 bases from V and 0 from J, leaving 15 bases between them. The CDR3 length is 15 residues. CDR3 coding DNA: TGTGCCAGCACCACCCCGGGGGGCATGAACACTGAAGCTTTCTTT. This encodes CASTTPGGMNTEAFF.

J is TRBJ2-5 and V is TRBV5-1, with D perhaps matching TRBD2 (6 bases). With 2 bases removed from V and 5 bases from J, the gap between germline ends came to 10 bases. The CDR3 has 13 amino acids. Germline lookup yields CDR1 SGHRS and CDR2 YFSETQ. The CDR3 nucleotides are TGCGCCAGCAGCTTCGGGGGACGTGAGACCCAGTACTTC. This encodes CASSFGGRETQYF.

Notes on this clone: The identical CDR3 is also encoded by other nucleotide sequences in the sample. V usage is TRBV5-1 and J usage is TRBJ2-7, with 11 nucleotides matching TRBD1. CDR1 is SGHRS, CDR2 YFSETQ, per germline. This CDR3 has 14 amino acids. The junction had 4 bases not matched to a gene; V was cut back by 4 bases and J by 4 bases. The CDR3 DNA sequence: TGCGCCAGCAGCCTCGGACAGGGGGCGTACGAGCAGTACTTC. Amino acid sequence: CASSLGQGAYEQYF.

This chain links TRBV7-8 with TRBJ2-1; unclear D gene. Per germline, CDR1 SGHVS and CDR2 FQNEAQ. V lost 5 bases, J lost 3 bases, and 5 bases lay in between. CDR3 size: 12 residues. CDR3 in amino acids: CASSPVYNEQFF. DNA of the CDR3: TGTGCCAGCAGCCCTGTCTACAATGAGCAGTTCTTC.

The chain employs TRBV28 and TRBJ2-2, with D tentatively TRBD1 (6 bases). Trimming left V 8 bases short and J 1 base short, with 11 bases between. The CDR3 has 14 residues. Germline CDR1 MDHEN, CDR2 SYDVKM. The CDR3 reads CASSGTLNTGELFF. CDR3 in DNA: TGTGCCAGCTCCGGGACACTGAACACCGGGGAGCTGTTTTTT.

The V and J genes are TRBV9 and TRBJ2-5; TRBD2 is a possible D gene (6 bases). The V gene's germline CDR1 is SGDLS and CDR2 YYNGEE. With 0 bases removed from V and 6 bases from J, the gap between germline ends came to 12 bases. This CDR3 spans 14 amino acids. This CDR3 reads CASSVEGGVQTQYF. The CDR3 DNA reads as TGTGCCAGCAGCGTAGAAGGAGGGGTACAGACCCAGTACTTC.

This clone has just a few counts. This chain links TRBV5-8 with TRBJ1-1, with 7 bases matching TRBD1. Unmatched junction bases numbered 10, after V lost 4 bases and J lost 4 bases. Germline lookup yields CDR1 SGHTS and CDR2 YDEGEE. There are 15 residues in the CDR3. CDR3 nucleotides: TGTGCCAGCAGCCCCGACTCCAACAGGGGCACTGAAGCTTTCTTT. It encodes CASSPDSNRGTEAFF.

This clone was seen only a few times. The V and J genes are TRBV9 and TRBJ1-6; TRBD1 agrees at 7 bases. This CDR3 region has 15 residues. With 3 bases clipped from V and 3 bases from J, the junction kept 3 bases outside the gene matches. The germline gives CDR1 SGDLS, CDR2 YYNGEE. CDR3 sequence (DNA): TGTGCCAGCAGCGCAGGACAGGTCTATAATTCACCCCTCCACTTT. Translated: CASSAGQVYNSPLHF. The full variable domain, in which reference TRBV9 and TRBJ1-6 provide the parts outside the CDR3, is DSGVTQTPKHLITATGQRVTLRCSPRSGDLSVYWYQQSLDQGLQFLIQYYNGEERAKGNILERFSAQQFPDLHSELNLSSLELGDSALYFCASSAGQVYNSPLHFGNGTRLTVT.